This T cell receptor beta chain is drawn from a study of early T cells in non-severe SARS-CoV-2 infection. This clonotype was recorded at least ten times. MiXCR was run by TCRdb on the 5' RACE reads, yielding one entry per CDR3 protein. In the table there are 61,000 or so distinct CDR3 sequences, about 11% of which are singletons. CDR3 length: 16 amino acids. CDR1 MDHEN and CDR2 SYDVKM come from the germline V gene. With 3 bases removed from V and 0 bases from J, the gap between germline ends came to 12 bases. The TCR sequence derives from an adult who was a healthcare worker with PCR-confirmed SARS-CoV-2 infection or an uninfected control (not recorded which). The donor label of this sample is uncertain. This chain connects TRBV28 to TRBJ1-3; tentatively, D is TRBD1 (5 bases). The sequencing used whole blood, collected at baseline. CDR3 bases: TGTGCCAGCAGTTTGTACGCACAGGCCTCTGGAAACACCATATATTTT. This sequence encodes CASSLYAQASGNTIYF.